This T cell receptor (beta chain) was documented in a study of metastatic and nonmetastatic thyroid tumors. Study summary: Repertoire comparisons spanned blood and tumor or nodule tissue from malignant and benign thyroid patients. Study findings and constraints: Compared with benign nodules, malignant thyroid tumors were reported to have significantly higher TCR beta diversity in both blood and tumor.

V lost 7 bases and J 6 bases, leaving 9 bases between the germline ends. Germline V CDR1 and CDR2: SGHTA, FQGTGA. The CDR3 is made up of 12 amino acids. Patients had received no treatment of any kind before thyroid surgery. Original processing methods: It was from CDR3 differences across clinicopathological groups that a distant-metastasis classifier for papillary thyroid cancer was built. TCRdb re-called clones from the PCR reads using MiXCR. TCRdb's processing, not the authors' own work, is the source of the V and J calls. The repertoire holds fewer than 15,000 clones, with around 20% as singletons. This clone was detected only a few times. What it recognizes is unknown.

The sequenced sample was adjacent normal tissue. The sequence derives from a female donor with papillary thyroid cancer or a benign thyroid nodule (not recorded which). Some clones in this sample may be carry-over from other donors' samples. The chain is built from TRBV7-3 and TRBJ2-2; perhaps TRBD1 as D (5 bases). The CDR3 region is CASTPGPGELFF. CDR3 DNA: TGTGCCAGCACCCCAGGGCCCGGGGAGCTGTTTTTT. The whole variable domain, remainder taken from reference TRBV7-3 and TRBJ2-2, is GAGVSQTPSNKVTEKGKYVELRCDPISGHTALYWYRQSLGQGPEFLIYFQGTGAADDSGLPNDRFFAVRPEGSVSTLKIQRTERGDSAVYLCASTPGPGELFFGEGSRLTVL.